A single T cell receptor beta chain is shown here with its context. The sample's time point: baseline pretreatment blood. Treatment specified: 15 Gy SBRT to primary tumor, nephrectomy 4 weeks later. The germline V gene encodes CDR1 SNHLY and CDR2 FYNNEI. The V end was cut by 8 bases, the J end by 0 bases, with 10 bases between. CDR3 length equals 14 residues. The data are from a study of radiation and T cells in renal cell carcinoma. Measured with immunoSEQ multiplex PCR; TCRdb has only the in-frame clones, and not every one. The table includes roughly 100,000 clones, 65% to 90% detected once. The receptor was isolated from a man between 50 and 59 years old with renal cell carcinoma. Sample: blood, taken from a patient whose treatment included radiotherapy and nephrectomy. The chain recombines TRBV2 with TRBJ2-2; possibly TRBD1 or TRBD2 for D (5 bases each). CDR3 sequence reads: CASGGVANTGELFF. CDR3 nucleotides: TGTGCCAGCGGGGGTGTCGCGAACACCGGGGAGCTGTTTTTT.